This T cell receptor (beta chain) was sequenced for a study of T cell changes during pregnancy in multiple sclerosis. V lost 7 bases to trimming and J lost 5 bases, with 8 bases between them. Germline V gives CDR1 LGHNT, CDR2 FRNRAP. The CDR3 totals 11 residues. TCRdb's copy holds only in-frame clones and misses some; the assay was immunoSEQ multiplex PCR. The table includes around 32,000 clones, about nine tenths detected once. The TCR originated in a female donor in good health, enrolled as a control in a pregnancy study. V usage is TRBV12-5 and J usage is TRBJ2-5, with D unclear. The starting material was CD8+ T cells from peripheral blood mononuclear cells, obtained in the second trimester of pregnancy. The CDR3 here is CASAHGETQYF. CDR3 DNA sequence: TGTGCTAGTGCCCACGGGGAGACCCAGTACTTC. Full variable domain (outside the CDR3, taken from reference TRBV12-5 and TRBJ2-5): DARVTQTPRHKVTEMGQEVTMRCQPILGHNTVFWYRQTMMQGLELLAYFRNRAPLDDSGMPKDRFSAEMPDATLATLKIQPSEPRDSAVYFCASAHGETQYFGPGTRLLVL.